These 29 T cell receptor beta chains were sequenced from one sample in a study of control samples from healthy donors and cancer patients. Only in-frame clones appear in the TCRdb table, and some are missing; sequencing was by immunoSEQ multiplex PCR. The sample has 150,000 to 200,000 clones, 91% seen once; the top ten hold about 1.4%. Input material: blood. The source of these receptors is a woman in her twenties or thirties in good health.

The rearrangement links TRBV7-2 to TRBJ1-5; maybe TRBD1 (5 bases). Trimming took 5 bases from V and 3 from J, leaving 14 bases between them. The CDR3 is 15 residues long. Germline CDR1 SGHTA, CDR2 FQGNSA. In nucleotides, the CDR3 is TGTGCCAGCAGCGGGGGGACGGTTTACAATCAGCCCCAGCATTTT. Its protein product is CASSGGTVYNQPQHF.

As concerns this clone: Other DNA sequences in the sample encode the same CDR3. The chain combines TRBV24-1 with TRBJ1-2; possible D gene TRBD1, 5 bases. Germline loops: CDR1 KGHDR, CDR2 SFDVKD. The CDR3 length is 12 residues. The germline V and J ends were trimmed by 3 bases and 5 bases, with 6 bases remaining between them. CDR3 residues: CATSDRGYGYTF. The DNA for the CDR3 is TGTGCCACCAGTGATCGGGGGTATGGCTACACCTTC.

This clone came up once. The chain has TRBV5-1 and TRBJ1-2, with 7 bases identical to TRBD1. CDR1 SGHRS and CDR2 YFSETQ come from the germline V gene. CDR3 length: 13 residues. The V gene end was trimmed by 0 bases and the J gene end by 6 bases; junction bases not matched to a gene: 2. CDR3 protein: CASSLGQGDGYTF. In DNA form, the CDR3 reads TGCGCCAGCAGCTTGGGTCAGGGGGATGGCTACACCTTC.

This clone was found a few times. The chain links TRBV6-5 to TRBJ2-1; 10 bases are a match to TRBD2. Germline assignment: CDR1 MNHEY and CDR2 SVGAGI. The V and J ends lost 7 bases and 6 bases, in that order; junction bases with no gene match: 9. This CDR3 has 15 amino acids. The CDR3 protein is CASTLLAGSSNEQFF. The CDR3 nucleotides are TGTGCCAGCACCCTACTAGCGGGGTCTTCCAATGAGCAGTTCTTC.

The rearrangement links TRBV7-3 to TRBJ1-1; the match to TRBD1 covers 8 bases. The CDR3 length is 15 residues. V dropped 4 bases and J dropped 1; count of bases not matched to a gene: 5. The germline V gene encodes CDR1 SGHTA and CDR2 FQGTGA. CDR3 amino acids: CASSSSGTGNTEAFF. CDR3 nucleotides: TGTGCCAGCAGCTCATCCGGGACAGGGAACACTGAAGCTTTCTTT.

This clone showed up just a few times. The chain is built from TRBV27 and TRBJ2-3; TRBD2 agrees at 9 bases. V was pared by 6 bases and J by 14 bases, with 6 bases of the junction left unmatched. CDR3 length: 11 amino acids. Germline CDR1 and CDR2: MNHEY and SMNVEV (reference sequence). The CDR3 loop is CASSRGLASYF. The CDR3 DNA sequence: TGTGCCAGCAGCCGGGGACTAGCCTCGTATTTT.

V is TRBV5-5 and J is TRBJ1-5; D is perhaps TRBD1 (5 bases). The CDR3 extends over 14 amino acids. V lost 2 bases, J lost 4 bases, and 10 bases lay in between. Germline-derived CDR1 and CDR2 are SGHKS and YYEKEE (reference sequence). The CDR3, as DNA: TGTGCCAGCAGCTTAGGGACGGAGAATCAGCCCCAGCATTTT. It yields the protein CASSLGTENQPQHF. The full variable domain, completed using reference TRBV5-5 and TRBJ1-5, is DAGVTQSPTHLIKTRGQQVTLRCSPISGHKSVSWYQQVLGQGPQFIFQYYEKEERGRGNFPDRFSARQFPNYSSELNVNALLLGDSALYLCASSLGTENQPQHFGDGTRLSIL.

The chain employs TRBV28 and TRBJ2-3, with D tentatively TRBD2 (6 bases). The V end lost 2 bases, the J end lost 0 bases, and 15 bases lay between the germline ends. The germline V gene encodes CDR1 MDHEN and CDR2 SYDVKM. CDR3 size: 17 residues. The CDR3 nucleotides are TGTGCCAGCAGTTTACGCGGGGTGGGCAGAAGCACAGATACGCAGTATTTT. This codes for CASSLRGVGRSTDTQYF.

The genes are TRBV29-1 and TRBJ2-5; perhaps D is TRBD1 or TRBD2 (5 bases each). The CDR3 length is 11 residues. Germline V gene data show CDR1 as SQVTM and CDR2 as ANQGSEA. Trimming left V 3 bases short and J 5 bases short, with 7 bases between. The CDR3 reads CSVEGEETQYF. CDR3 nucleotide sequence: TGCAGCGTTGAGGGGGAGGAGACCCAGTACTTC.

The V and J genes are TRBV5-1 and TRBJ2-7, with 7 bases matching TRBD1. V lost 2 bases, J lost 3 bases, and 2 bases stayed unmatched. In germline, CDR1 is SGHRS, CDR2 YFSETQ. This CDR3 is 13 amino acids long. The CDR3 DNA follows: TGCGCCAGCAGCTTTTCAGGGGGCTACGAGCAGTACTTC. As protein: CASSFSGGYEQYF. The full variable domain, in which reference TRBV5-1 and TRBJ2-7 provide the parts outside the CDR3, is KAGVTQTPRYLIKTRGQQVTLSCSPISGHRSVSWYQQTPGQGLQFLFEYFSETQRNKGNFPGRFSGRQFSNSRSEMNVSTLELGDSALYLCASSFSGGYEQYFGPGTRLTVT.

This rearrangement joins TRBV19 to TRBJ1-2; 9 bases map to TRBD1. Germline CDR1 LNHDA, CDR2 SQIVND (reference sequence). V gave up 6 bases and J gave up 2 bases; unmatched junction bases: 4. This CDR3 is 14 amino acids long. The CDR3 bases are TGTGCCAGTAGGGCGACAGGGGGGAACTATGGCTACACCTTC. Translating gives CASRATGGNYGYTF. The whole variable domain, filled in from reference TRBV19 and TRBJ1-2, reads DGGITQSPKYLFRKEGQNVTLSCEQNLNHDAMYWYRQDPGQGLRLIYYSQIVNDFQKGDIAEGYSVSREKKESFPLTVTSAQKNPTAFYLCASRATGGNYGYTFGSGTRLTVV.

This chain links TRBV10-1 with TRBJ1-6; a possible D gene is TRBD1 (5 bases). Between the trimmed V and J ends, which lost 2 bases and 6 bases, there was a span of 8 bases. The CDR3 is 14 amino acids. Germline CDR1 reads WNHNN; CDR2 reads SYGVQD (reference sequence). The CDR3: CASSERGLNSPLHF. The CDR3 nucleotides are TGCGCCAGCAGTGAGCGGGGCCTTAATTCACCCCTCCACTTT.

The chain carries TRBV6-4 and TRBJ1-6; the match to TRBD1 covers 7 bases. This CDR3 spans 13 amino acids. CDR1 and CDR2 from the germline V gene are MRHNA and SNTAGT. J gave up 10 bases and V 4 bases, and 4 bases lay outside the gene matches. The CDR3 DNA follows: TGTGCCAGCAGTGCCAGGGGGGAATCACCCCTCCACTTT. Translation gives CASSARGESPLHF.

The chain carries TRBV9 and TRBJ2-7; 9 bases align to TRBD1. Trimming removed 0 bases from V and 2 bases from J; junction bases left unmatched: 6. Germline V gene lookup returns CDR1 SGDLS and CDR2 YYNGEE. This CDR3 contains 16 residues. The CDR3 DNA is TGTGCCAGCAGCGTAGCTAGGGACAGGGCGCCCTACGAGCAGTACTTC. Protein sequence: CASSVARDRAPYEQYF.

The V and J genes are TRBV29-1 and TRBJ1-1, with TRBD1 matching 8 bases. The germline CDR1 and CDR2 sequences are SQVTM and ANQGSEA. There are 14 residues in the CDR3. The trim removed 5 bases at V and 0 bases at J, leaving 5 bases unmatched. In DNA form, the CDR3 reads TGCAGCGTTATAGGACAGGGAATGAACACTGAAGCTTTCTTT. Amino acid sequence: CSVIGQGMNTEAFF.

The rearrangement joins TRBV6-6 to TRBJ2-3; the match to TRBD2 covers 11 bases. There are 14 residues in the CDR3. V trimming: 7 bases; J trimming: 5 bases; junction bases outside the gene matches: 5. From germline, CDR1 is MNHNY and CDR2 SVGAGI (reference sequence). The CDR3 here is CASTVLAGVDTQYF. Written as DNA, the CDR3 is TGTGCCAGCACCGTACTAGCGGGAGTAGATACGCAGTATTTT.

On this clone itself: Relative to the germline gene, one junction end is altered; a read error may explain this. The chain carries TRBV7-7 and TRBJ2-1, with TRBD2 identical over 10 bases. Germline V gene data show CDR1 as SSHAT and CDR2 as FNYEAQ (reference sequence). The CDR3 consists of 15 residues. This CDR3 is CASSPSGRANNEQFF. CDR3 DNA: TGTGCTAGCAGCCCCAGCGGGAGGGCCAACAATGAGCAGTTCTTC.

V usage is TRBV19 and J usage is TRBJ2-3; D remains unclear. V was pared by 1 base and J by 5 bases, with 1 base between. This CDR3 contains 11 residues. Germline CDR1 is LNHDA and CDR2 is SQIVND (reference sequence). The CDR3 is CASSIGDTQYF. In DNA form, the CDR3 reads TGTGCCAGTAGTATAGGAGATACGCAGTATTTT.

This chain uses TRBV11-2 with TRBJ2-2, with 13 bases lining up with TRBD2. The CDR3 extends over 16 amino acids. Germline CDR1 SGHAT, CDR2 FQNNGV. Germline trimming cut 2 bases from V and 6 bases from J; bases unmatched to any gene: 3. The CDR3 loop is CASSLRTSGSSGELFF. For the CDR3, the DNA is TGTGCCAGCAGCTTACGGACTAGCGGGAGTTCCGGGGAGCTGTTTTTT.

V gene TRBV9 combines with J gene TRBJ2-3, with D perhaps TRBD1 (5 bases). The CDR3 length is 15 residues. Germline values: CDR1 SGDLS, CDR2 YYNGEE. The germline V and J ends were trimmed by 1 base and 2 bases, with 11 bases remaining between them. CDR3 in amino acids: CASSVMGRNTDTQYF. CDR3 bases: TGTGCCAGCAGCGTAATGGGGCGGAACACAGATACGCAGTATTTT.

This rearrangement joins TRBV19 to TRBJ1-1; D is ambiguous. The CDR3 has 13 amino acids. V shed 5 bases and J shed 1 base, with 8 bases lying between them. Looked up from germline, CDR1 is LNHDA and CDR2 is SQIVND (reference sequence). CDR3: CASSRRENTEAFF. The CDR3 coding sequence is TGTGCCAGTAGTCGAAGGGAGAACACTGAAGCTTTCTTT.

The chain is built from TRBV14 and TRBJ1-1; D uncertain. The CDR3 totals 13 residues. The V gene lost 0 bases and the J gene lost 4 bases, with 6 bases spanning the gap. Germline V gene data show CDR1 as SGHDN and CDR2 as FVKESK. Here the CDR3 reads CASSQDWATEAFF. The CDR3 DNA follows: TGTGCCAGCAGCCAAGATTGGGCCACTGAAGCTTTCTTT.

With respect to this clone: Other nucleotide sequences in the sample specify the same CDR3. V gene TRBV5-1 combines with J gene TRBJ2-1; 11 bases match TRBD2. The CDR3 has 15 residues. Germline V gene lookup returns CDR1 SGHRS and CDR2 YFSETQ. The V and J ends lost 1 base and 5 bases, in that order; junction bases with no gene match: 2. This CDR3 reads CASSLTSGGNNEQFF. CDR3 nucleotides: TGCGCCAGCAGCTTGACTAGCGGGGGTAACAATGAGCAGTTCTTC.

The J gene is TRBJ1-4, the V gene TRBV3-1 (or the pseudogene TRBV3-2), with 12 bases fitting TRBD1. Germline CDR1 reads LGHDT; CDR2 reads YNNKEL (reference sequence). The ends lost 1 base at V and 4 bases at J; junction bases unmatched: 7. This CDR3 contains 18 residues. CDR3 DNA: TGTGCCAGCAGCCAAGCCCGGGACAGGGGGCTCAGTAATGAAAAACTGTTTTTT. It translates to CASSQARDRGLSNEKLFF.

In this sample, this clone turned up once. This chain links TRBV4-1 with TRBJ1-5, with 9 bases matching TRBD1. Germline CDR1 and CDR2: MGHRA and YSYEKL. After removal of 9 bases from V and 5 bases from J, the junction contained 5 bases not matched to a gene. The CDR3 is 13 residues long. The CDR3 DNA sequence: TGCGCCAGTCGGGACAGGGTCTATCAGCCCCAGCATTTT. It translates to CASRDRVYQPQHF.

The CDR3 reads CASSFGQGARGNTIYF. The CDR3 nucleotides read TGTGCCAGCAGCTTCGGGCAGGGGGCGCGTGGAAACACCATATATTTT. J is TRBJ1-3 and V is TRBV7-9, with 8 bases that match TRBD1. The CDR3 runs 16 residues. The germline gives CDR1 SEHNR, CDR2 FQNEAQ (reference sequence). V shed 3 bases and J 3 bases; nucleotides not matched to a gene: 7.

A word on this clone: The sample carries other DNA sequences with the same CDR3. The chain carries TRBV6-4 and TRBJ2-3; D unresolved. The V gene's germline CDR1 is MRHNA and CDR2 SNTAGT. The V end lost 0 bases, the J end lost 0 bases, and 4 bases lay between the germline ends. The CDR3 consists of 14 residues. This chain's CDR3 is CASSDSTSTDTQYF. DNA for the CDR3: TGTGCCAGCAGTGACTCGACTAGCACAGATACGCAGTATTTT.

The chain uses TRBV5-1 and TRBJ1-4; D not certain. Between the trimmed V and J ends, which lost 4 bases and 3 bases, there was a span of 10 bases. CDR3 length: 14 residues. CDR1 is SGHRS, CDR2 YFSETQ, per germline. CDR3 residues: CASSLTPSNEKLFF. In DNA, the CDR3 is TGCGCCAGCAGCCTTACTCCCTCTAATGAAAAACTGTTTTTT.

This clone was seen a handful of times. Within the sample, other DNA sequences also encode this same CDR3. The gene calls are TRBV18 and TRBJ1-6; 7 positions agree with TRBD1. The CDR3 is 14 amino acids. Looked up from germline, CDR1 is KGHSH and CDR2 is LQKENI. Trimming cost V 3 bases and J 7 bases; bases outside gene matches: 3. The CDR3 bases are TGTGCCAGCTCACCGGGACAGACCAATTCACCCCTCCACTTT. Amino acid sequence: CASSPGQTNSPLHF.